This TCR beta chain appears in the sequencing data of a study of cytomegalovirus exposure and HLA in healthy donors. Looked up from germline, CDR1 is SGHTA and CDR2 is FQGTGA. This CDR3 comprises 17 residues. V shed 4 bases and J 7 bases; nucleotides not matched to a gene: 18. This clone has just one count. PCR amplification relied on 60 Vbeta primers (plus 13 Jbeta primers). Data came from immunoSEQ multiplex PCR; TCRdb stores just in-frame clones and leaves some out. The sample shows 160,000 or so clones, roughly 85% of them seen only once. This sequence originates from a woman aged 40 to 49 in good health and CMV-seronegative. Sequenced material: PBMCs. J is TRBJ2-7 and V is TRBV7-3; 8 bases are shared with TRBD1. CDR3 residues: CASSSPRWWQGAGEQYF. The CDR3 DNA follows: TGTGCCAGCAGCTCCCCACGATGGTGGCAGGGGGCGGGAGAGCAGTACTTC.